This T cell receptor (beta chain) was identified during a study of CD8+ T cells in alopecia areata. Following extraction, RNA underwent reverse transcription to cDNA, which served as the sequencing template. Sequenced by immunoSEQ multiplex PCR; TCRdb stores in-frame clones only, minus some. This sample includes some 18,000 clones with no singletons; its ten biggest clones take up approximately 30%. Cells that came from pooled cutaneous lymph nodes were sorted using CD4, CD8alpha, NKG2D, NKG2ACE and other markers. This clone came up many times. Its antigen is unidentified. Gene names are mouse gene names. Read coverage stops 4 residues before the CDR3 terminus; the germline J gene supplies the remainder. Study-wide findings and caveats: Alphabeta T cells residing in normal skin are also sequenced in scalp samples. Researchers report lesional scalp, most notably alopecia totalis/universalis, outstripped normal scalp in clonality.

The CDR3 has 14 amino acids. Trimming removed 6 bases at V and 0 bases at J, with 11 bases between. Germline V lookup: CDR1 NNHDY, CDR2 SYVADS. The chain joins TRBV13-3 to TRBJ2-3; D is uncertain. Material: CD8+ T cells sorted from a lymph node. The origin of this receptor is a C3H/HeJ mouse with alopecia areata. This mouse strain has H2-k as its MHC haplotype. This CDR3 is CASTHRPSAETLYF. The covered CDR3 bases are TGTGCCAGCACCCACAGACCTAGTGCAGAA.